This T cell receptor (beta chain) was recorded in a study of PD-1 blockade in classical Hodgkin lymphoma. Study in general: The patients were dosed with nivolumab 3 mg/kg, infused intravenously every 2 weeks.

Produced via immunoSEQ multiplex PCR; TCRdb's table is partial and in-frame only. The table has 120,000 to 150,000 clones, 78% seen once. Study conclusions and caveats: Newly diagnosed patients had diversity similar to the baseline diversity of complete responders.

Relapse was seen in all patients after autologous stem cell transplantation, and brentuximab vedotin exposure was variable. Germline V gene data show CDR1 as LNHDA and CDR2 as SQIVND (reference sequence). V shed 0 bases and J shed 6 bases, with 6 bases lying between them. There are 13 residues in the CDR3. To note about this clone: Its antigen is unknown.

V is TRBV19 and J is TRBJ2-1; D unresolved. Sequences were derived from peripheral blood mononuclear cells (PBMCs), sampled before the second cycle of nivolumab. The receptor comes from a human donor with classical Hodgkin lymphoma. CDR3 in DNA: TGTGCCAGTAGTATAGATGGCTTCAATGAGCAGTTCTTC. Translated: CASSIDGFNEQFF. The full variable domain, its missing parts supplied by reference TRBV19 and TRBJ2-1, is DGGITQSPKYLFRKEGQNVTLSCEQNLNHDAMYWYRQDPGQGLRLIYYSQIVNDFQKGDIAEGYSVSREKKESFPLTVTSAQKNPTAFYLCASSIDGFNEQFFGPGTRLTVL.